The entry below describes one TCR beta chain. The antigen it recognizes is unknown. The junction and the germline gene differ at one end; a read error may be behind it. For repertoire sequencing, the TCR beta CDR3 regions were amplified from RNA transcripts. The first round of RT-PCR was done with HTBI primers and the Qiagen OneStep RT-PCR kit, and was followed by a second round of multiplex PCR, then size selection and purification. Libraries were sequenced on an Illumina HiSeq2000 using paired-end 100 bp reads. The original pipeline was this. SOAPnuke was used for read processing, and reads with adapters, uncalled bases, a mean Phred below 15, or no exact constant-primer or identifier match were discarded. High-quality paired reads were merged with COPE v1.2.5. Each unique nucleotide sequence was defined as a clonotype, and clonotypes were aligned to IMGT TRB V, D and J references with MiTCR v1.1. Analysis was restricted to V-J combinations with a frequency above 0.0001, which covered roughly 99% of repertoires. A TCR clonal expansion and chaos score per V-J combination was defined as the ratio of F50 clonal expansion to chaos observed in the TCRdist matrix. Welch's t-statistics and random forest were used to narrow the features down to over ten V-J combinations, which were then fed into a naive Bayes classifier. Thyroid-blood repertoire similarity was quantified with the Morisita-Horn index. TCRdb took the public reads, trimmed them with fastp at Q25, ran MiXCR for clone calling and kept in-frame beta chains. Each record represents a unique CDR3 protein, reported with the most common genes and DNA among its rows. These V and J calls rely on TCRdb rather than the paper's analysis. The table for this sample lists 600,000 to 950,000 distinct CDR3 sequences; approximately 40% of them were counted only once. The leading ten clones occupy about 40% of the sample.

Reading the germline V gene gives CDR1 ENHRY and CDR2 SYGVKD. Including the terminal cysteine and phenylalanine, the CDR3 comprises 14 residues. Only CDR3 DNA remains: 42 bases, in frame from the first base. These data originate in a study of Graves' ophthalmopathy and Graves' hyperthyroidism (dated by TCRdb to the late 2010s). About the full investigation: Peripheral blood was collected at initial diagnosis, prior to any treatment. The study used signatures of the TCR beta repertoire to tell Graves' ophthalmopathy apart from Graves' hyperthyroidism and to predict which patients would progress to ophthalmopathy. In total, around 130 blood samples were TCR-sequenced: some 40 ophthalmopathy, roughly 80 hyperthyroidism and around 17 hyperthyroidism-to-ophthalmopathy patients. To explore V-J signatures distinguishing ophthalmopathy from hyperthyroidism, a discovery set of more than 95 patients (more than 40 ophthalmopathy, 57 stable hyperthyroidism) was enrolled. An independent validation cohort comprised some 18 hyperthyroidism patients and 15 to 17 patients who later progressed from hyperthyroidism to ophthalmopathy. In six hyperthyroidism patients, T-cell repertoires of thyroid tissue and blood were compared. Once sampling was done, hyperthyroidism patients were given methimazole at a starting dose of 30 mg daily, while ophthalmopathy patients were given high-dose intravenous methylprednisolone. What the work shows at the level of the full study, not this receptor alone: Among expanded thyroid clonotypes with frequency above 0.001, most also showed up in blood, which suggests that blood repertoires may reflect the thyroid immune response. No statistical method was used to predetermine the sample size, and group allocation was not hidden from the investigators. In validation, the model predicted ophthalmopathy progression with more than 55% sensitivity and approximately 78% specificity; some twelve predicted patients were CT-confirmed with GO in a median of about 6.1 months. In cross-validation, the 13-signature model distinguished ophthalmopathy from stable hyperthyroidism with approximately 90% sensitivity and approximately 81% specificity, while in the test set the corresponding values were roughly 80% and 75%.

Ophthalmopathy patients were characterized by moderately to severely active disease, a Clinical Activity Score of at least 3, a NOSPECS grade of at least 4, and a disease duration under 3 months. Patients were excluded if they had other autoimmune diseases, uncontrolled infections, pregnancy or lactation. Diagnosis was based on clinical symptoms, serum thyroxine, TRAb, thyroid ultrasound and orbital computed tomography. Using Ficoll-Paque density gradient centrifugation, PBMCs were isolated from 9.5 to 10 ml of fresh peripheral blood. Total RNA was extracted using Trizol reagent, and RNA quality was checked on an Agilent 2100 Bioanalyzer.

This receptor was obtained from an adult man with Graves' ophthalmopathy. The sequence links TRBV10-3 to TRBJ2-2; 7 junctional bases match TRBD1. Sequencing was carried out using peripheral blood. CDR3 reads: CAIKIDRDTGELFF. The DNA sequence follows: TGTGCCATCAAAATCGACAGGGACACTGGGGAGCTGTTTTTT.